This passage covers 6 T cell receptor beta chains from one sample sequenced in a study of T cell responses to AZD1222 COVID-19 vaccine. Sequencing was performed with immunoSEQ multiplex PCR; in TCRdb, only in-frame clones are kept and a portion is missing. The sample has some 130,000 clones, about 93% seen once. The sequenced sample was peripheral blood, obtained 28 days after the second AZD1222 dose. The receptors here all came from an adult who received the AZD1222 COVID-19 vaccine.

The chain is built from TRBV7-3 and TRBJ2-3; a weak D match, TRBD2 (6 bases). Between the trimmed V and J ends, which lost 1 base and 4 bases, there was a span of 6 bases. The CDR3 runs to 13 residues. Germline assignment: CDR1 SGHTA and CDR2 FQGTGA. The CDR3, as DNA: TGTGCCAGCAGCTTAAGGGAGGCAGATACGCAGTATTTT. Translation: CASSLREADTQYF.

V gene TRBV5-5 combines with J gene TRBJ1-2, with D unresolved. The CDR3 totals 12 residues. CDR1 and CDR2 from the germline V gene are SGHKS and YYEKEE (reference sequence). The V end lost 0 bases, the J end lost 4 bases, and 4 bases lay between the germline ends. CDR3 sequence (DNA): TGTGCCAGCAGCTTGGGGCCCTATGGCTACACCTTC. Translating it yields CASSLGPYGYTF. The whole variable domain, remainder taken from reference TRBV5-5 and TRBJ1-2, is DAGVTQSPTHLIKTRGQQVTLRCSPISGHKSVSWYQQVLGQGPQFIFQYYEKEERGRGNFPDRFSARQFPNYSSELNVNALLLGDSALYLCASSLGPYGYTFGSGTRLTVV.

The chain links TRBV7-2 to TRBJ1-1; D uncertain. CDR1 SGHTA and CDR2 FQGNSA come from the germline V gene. The CDR3 has 14 amino acids. V lost 5 bases to trimming and J lost 1 base, with 11 bases between them. CDR3 bases: TGTGCCAGCAGCCGGGCAGGAAGGAACACTGAAGCTTTCTTT. Translation gives CASSRAGRNTEAFF.

J is TRBJ2-7 and V is TRBV30, with 11 positions matching TRBD1. This CDR3 region has 14 residues. V trimming: 6 bases; J trimming: 4 bases; junction bases outside the gene matches: 8. Germline V gives CDR1 GTSNPN, CDR2 SVGIG (reference sequence). Written as DNA, the CDR3 is TGTGCCTGTAAGGGACAGGGGGTGAATTACGAGCAGTACTTC. This gives the protein CACKGQGVNYEQYF.

CDR3 region: CATSRGTGAEQYF. As DNA, the CDR3 is TGTGCCACCAGCAGAGGAACAGGGGCCGAGCAGTACTTC. The chain employs TRBV15 and TRBJ2-7; 7 bases are shared with TRBD1. The CDR3 length is 13 residues. J gave up 6 bases and V 1 base, and 3 bases lay outside the gene matches. Germline-derived CDR1 and CDR2 are LNHNV and YYDKDF (reference sequence).

The rearrangement uses TRBV30 and TRBJ2-1; D might be TRBD1 or TRBD2, each matching 5 bases. Germline values: CDR1 GTSNPN, CDR2 SVGIG (reference sequence). V shed 4 bases and J shed 8 bases, with 27 bases lying between them. This CDR3 is built from 17 residues. This chain's CDR3 is CAWTPPNRDLMSHEQFF. In DNA form, the CDR3 reads TGTGCCTGGACTCCCCCGAACCGGGACCTAATGTCCCATGAGCAGTTCTTC.